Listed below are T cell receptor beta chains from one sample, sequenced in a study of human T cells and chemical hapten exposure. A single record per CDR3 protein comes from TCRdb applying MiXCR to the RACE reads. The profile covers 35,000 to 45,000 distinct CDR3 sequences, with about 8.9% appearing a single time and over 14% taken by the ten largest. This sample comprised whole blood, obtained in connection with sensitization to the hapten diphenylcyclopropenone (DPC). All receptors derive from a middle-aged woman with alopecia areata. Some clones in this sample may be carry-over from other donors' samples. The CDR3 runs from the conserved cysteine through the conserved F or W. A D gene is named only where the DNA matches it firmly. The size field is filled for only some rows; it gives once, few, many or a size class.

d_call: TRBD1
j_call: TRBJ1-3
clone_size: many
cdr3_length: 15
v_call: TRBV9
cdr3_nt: TGTGCCAGCCGTCGCGGGACAGGGGCTGGAAACACCATATATTTT
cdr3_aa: CASRRGTGAGNTIYF

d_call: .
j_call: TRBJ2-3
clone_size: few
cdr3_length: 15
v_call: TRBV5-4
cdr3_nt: TGTGCCAGCAGCTTGCGAGGGTCCGGTGCAGATACGCAGTATTTT
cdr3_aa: CASSLRGSGADTQYF

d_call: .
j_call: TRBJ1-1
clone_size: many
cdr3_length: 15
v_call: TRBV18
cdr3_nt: TGTGCCAGCTCACCACCGGGAAGGGGGAACACTGAAGCTTTCTTT
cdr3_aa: CASSPPGRGNTEAFF

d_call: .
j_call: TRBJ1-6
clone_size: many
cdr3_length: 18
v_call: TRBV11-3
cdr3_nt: TGTGCCAGCCACCCTTTGCTGGGACCCCCGCGTTATAATTCACCCCTCCACTTT
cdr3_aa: CASHPLLGPPRYNSPLHF

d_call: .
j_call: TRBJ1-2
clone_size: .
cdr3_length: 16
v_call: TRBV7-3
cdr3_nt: TGTGCCAGCAGCTTAACCCCAGGGTCTGGGGACGATGGCTACACCTTC
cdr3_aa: CASSLTPGSGDDGYTF

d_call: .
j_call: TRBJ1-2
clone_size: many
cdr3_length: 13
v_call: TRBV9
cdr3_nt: TGTGCCAGCGGGCAGGGAGGCTCTATGGGCTACACCTTC
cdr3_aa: CASGQGGSMGYTF

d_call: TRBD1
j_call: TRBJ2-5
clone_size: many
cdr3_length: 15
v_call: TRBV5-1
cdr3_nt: TGCGCCAGCAGCTCGGGGGACAGGGCGGGAGAGACCCAGTACTTC
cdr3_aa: CASSSGDRAGETQYF

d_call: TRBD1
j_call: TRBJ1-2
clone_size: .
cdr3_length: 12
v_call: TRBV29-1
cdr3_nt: TGCAGTTCAATCACAGGGGGCTATGGCTACACCTTC
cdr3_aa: CSSITGGYGYTF

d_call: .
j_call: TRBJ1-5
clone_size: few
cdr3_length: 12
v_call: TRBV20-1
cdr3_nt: TGCAGTGCTATAGAGGGGGATCAGCCCCAGCATTTT
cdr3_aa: CSAIEGDQPQHF

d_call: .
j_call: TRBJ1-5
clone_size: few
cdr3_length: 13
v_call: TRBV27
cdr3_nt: TGTGCCACCCGGGACGGGAGCAATCAGCCCCAGCATTTT
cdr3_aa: CATRDGSNQPQHF

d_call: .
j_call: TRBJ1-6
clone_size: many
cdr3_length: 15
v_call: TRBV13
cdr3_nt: TGTGCCAGCAGGGAGTGGGACATGCGAGAGTCACCCCTCCACTTT
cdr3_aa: CASREWDMRESPLHF

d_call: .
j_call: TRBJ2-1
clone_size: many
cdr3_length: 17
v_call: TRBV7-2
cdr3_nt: TGTGCCAGCAGCCCCGGGACGACAGGTCGGGCCTACAATGAGCAGTTCTTC
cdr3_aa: CASSPGTTGRAYNEQFF

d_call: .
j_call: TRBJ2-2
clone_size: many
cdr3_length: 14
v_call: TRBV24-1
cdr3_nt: TGTGCCACCAGTGATAATGCAGGCACCGGGGAGCTGTTTTTT
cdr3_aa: CATSDNAGTGELFF

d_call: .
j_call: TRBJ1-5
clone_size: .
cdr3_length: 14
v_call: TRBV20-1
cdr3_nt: TGCAGTGCTAGAGAGAGCATTGAGAATCAGCCCCAGCATTTT
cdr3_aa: CSARESIENQPQHF

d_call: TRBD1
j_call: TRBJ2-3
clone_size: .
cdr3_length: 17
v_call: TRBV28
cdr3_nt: TGTGCCAGCAGTCCACCCCGACAGGGTTGGAGCACAGATACGCAGTATTTT
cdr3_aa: CASSPPRQGWSTDTQYF

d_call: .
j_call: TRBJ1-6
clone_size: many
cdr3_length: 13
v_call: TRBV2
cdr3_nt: TGTGCCAGCAGTTCCGGTCTTTGGTCACCCCTCCACTTT
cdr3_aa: CASSSGLWSPLHF

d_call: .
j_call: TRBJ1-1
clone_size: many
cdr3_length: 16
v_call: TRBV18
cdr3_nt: TGTGCCAGCTCACCAATAATGGCAGGGAAAGGCACTGAAGCTTTCTTT
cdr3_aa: CASSPIMAGKGTEAFF

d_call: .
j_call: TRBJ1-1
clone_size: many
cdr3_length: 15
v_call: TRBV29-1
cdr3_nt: TGCAGCGTTGATGAGGTCGCCGTCAGGAACACTGAAGCTTTCTTT
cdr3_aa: CSVDEVAVRNTEAFF

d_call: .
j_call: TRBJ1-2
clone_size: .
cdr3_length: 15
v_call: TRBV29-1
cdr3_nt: TGCAGCGTTGAAGGGGGCGCGGTTCCCAACTATGGCTACACCTTC
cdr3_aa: CSVEGGAVPNYGYTF

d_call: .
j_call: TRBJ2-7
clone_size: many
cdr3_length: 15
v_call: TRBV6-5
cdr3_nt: TGTGCCAGCACCCCGCCAGGGGGGACTCATAGCGAGCAGTACTTC
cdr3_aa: CASTPPGGTHSEQYF

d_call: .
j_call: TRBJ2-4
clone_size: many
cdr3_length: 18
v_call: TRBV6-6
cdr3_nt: TGTGCCAGCAGTTACTCGAACGACAGGATTCTAGCCAAAAACATTCAGTACTTC
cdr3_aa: CASSYSNDRILAKNIQYF

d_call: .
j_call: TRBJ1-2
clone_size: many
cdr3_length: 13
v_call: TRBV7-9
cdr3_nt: TGTGCCAGCAGCGAAGCAACGTTGGAAGGCTACACCTTC
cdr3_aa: CASSEATLEGYTF

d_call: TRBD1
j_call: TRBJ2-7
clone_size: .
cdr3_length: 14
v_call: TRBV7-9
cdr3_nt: TGTGCCAGCAGCAGGGGACAGGGTTCCGACGAGCAGTACTTC
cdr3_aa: CASSRGQGSDEQYF

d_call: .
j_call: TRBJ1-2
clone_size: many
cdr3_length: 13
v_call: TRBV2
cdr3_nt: TGTGCCAGCAGAAATAGGCGTGCCGGTGGCTACACCTTC
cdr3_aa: CASRNRRAGGYTF

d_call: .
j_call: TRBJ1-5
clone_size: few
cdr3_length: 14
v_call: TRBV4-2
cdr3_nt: TGTGCCAGCAGCCAAACAGGGACGGGCCAGCCCCAGCATTTT
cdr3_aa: CASSQTGTGQPQHF

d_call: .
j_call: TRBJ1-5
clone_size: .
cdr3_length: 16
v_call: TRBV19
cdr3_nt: TGTGCCTCACACGGGCGGGCGGTTATTGACAATCAGCCCCAGCATTTT
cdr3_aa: CASHGRAVIDNQPQHF

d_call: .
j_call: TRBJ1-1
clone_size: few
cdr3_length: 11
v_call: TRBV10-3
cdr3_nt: TGTGCCTCGACAGAGAACACTGAAGCTTTCTTT
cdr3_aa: CASTENTEAFF

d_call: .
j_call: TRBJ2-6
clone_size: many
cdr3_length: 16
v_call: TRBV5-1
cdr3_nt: TGCGCCAGCAGCAACTCCACCTTCTCTGGGGCCAACGTCCTGACTTTC
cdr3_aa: CASSNSTFSGANVLTF

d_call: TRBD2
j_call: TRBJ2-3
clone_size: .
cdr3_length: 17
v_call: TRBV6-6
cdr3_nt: TGTGCCAGCAGCACGACTTTAGCGGGGGCAAGCACAGATACGCAGTATTTT
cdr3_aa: CASSTTLAGASTDTQYF

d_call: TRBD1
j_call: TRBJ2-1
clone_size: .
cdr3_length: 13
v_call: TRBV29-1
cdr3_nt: TGCAGCGTGGATGGTGACAGGGCCGATGAGCAGTTCTTC
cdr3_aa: CSVDGDRADEQFF

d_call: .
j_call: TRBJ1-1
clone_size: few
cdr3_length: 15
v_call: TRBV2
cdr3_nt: TGTGCCAGCAGTGATGGAAAATGGACGAACACTGAAGCTTTCTTT
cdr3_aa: CASSDGKWTNTEAFF

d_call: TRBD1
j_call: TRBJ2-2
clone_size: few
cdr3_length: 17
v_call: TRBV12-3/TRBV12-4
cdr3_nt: TGTGCCAGCAGTTCGAGGAGTCCCGGGACAGGCACCGGGGAGCTGTTTTTT
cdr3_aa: CASSSRSPGTGTGELFF

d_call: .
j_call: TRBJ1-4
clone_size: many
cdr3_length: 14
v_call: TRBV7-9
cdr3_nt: TGTGCCAGCAGCTTAGGTGGAGGGAATGAAAAACTGTTTTTT
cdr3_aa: CASSLGGGNEKLFF

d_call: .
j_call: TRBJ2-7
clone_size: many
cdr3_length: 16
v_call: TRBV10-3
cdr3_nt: TGTGCCATCAGCGGGTGGATAGCTTCGAGCTCCTACGAGCAGTACTTC
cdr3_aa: CAISGWIASSSYEQYF

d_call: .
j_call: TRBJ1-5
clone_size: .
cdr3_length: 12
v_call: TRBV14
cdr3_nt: TGTGCCAGCAGCCAAGAGCGGCAGCCCCAGCATTTT
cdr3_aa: CASSQERQPQHF

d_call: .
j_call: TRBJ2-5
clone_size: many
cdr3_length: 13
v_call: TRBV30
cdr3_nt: TGTGCCATTCAGGGGGGGTCGCAAGGGACCCAGTACTTC
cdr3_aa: CAIQGGSQGTQYF

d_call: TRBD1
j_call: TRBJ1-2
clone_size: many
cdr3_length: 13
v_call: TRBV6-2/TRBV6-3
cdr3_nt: TGTGCCAGCAGCCCCGGACAGGGCCTCGGCTACACCTTC
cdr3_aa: CASSPGQGLGYTF

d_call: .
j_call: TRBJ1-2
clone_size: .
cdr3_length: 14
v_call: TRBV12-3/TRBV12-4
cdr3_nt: TGTGCCAGCAGTTTGTCACCAGCTAACTATGGCTACACCTTC
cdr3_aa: CASSLSPANYGYTF

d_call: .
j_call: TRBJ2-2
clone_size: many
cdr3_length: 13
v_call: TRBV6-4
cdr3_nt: TGTGCCAGCAGTGAGGGTCCCACCGGGGAGCTGTTTTTT
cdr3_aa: CASSEGPTGELFF

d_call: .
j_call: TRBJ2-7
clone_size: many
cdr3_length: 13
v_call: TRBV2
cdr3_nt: TGTGCCAGCAGTGAAAGTATAGGGTACGAGCAGTACTTC
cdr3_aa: CASSESIGYEQYF

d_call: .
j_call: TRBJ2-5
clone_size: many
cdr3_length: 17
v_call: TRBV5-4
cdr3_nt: TGTGCCAGCAGCTTTCGCCCGCTTGAGACGGCCCAAGAGACCCAGTACTTC
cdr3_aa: CASSFRPLETAQETQYF

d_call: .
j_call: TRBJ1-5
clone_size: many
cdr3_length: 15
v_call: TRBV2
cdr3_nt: TGTGCCAGCAGTGGAGGATTGGGGGGGCGCCAGCCCCAGCATTTT
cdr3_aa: CASSGGLGGRQPQHF

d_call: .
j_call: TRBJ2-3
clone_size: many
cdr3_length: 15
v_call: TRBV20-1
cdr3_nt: TGCAGTGCCACCTCGGGGGGACACCTCACAGATACGCAGTATTTT
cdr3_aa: CSATSGGHLTDTQYF

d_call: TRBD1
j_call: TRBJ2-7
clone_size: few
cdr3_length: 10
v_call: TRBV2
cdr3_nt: TGTGCCAGCGGGGACAGGGAGCAGTACTTC
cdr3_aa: CASGDREQYF

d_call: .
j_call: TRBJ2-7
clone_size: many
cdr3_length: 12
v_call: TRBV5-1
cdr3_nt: TGCGCCAGCAGCTTGGACGATTACGAGCAGTACTTC
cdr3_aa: CASSLDDYEQYF

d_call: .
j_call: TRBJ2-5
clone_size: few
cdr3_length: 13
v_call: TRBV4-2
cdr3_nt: TGTGCCAGCAGCCCAGGTGGGGAGGAGACCCAGTACTTC
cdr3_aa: CASSPGGEETQYF